This TCR beta chain was obtained from a study of cytomegalovirus exposure and HLA in healthy donors. CDR1 and CDR2 from the germline V gene are SGHAT and FQNNGV. The CDR3 consists of 14 residues. The V gene end was trimmed by 1 base and the J gene end by 4 bases; junction bases not matched to a gene: 1. Produced via immunoSEQ multiplex PCR; TCRdb's table is partial and in-frame only. The sample lists over 200,000 clones; around 87% were seen once. The sequenced material came from PBMCs. The genes are TRBV11-2 and TRBJ2-7; 10 bases line up with TRBD1. This sequence originates from a woman between 18 and 30 years old in good health and CMV-seropositive. The CDR3 sequence: CASSLVGQGYEQYF. The CDR3 region has the DNA TGTGCCAGCAGCTTAGTGGGACAGGGGTACGAGCAGTACTTC.